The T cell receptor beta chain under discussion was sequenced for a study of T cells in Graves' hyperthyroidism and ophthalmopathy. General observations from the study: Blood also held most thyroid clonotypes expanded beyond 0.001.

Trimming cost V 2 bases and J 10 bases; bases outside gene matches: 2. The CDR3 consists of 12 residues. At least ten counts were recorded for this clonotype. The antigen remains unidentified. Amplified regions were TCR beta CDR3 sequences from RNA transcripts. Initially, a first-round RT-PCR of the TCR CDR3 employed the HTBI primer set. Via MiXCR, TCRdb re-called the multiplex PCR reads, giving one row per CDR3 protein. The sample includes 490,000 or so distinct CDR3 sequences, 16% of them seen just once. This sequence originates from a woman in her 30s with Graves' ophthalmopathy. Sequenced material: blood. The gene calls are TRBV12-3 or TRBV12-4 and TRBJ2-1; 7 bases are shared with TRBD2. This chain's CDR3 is CASSLSGMEQFF. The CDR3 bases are TGTGCCAGCAGTTTAAGCGGGATGGAGCAGTTCTTC.